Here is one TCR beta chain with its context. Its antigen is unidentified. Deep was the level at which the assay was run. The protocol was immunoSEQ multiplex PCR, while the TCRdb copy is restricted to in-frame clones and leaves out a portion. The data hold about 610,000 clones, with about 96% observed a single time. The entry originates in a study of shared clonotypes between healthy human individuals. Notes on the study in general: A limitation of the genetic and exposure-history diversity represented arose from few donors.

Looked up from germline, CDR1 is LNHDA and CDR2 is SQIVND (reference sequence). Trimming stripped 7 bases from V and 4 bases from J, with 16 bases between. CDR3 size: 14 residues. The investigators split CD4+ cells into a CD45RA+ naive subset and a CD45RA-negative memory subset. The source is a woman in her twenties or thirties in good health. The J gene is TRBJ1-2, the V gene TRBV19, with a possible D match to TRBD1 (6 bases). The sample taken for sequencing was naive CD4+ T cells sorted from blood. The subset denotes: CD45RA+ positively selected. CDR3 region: CASIHSGDFYGYTF. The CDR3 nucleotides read TGTGCCAGTATTCATTCAGGGGACTTCTATGGCTACACCTTC.